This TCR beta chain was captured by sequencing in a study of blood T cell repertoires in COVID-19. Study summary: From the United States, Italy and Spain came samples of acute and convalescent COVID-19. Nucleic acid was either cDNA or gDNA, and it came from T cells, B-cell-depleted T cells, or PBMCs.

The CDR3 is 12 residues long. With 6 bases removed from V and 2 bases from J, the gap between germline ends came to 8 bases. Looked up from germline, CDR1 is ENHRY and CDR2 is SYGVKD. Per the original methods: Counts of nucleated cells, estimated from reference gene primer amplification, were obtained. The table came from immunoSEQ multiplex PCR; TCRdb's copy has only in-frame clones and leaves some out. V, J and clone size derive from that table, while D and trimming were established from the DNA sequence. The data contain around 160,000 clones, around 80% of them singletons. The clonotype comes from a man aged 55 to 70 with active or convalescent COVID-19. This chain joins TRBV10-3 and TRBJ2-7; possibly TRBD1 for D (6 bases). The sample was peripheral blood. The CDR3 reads CAIRDSTYEQYF. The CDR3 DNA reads TGTGCCATCAGGGACAGCACCTACGAGCAGTACTTC.